This T cell receptor beta chain was sequenced for a study of blood T cell repertoires in COVID-19. Study-wide context: Sites in the United States, Italy and Spain provided acute and convalescent COVID-19 samples. In each case, the material was cDNA or gDNA derived from T cells, B-cell-depleted T cells, or PBMCs.

This CDR3 has 20 amino acids. Germline CDR1 and CDR2: LNHDA and SQIVND (reference sequence). The trim removed 4 bases at V and 0 bases at J, leaving 12 bases unmatched. In the study's own analysis: Amplification of reference gene primers provided the estimated nucleated cell counts. Repertoires were generated with immunoSEQ multiplex PCR, while TCRdb's copy carries only in-frame clones and drops some. The V and J calls and clone size are taken from that table; D and trimming were inferred from the DNA. This sample has about 160,000 clones, with around 87% found just once. In Seattle, patients joined the study during active infection and were tracked longitudinally.

Sequencing was carried out using peripheral blood. The clonotype comes from a woman in her 70s with COVID-19, enrolled during active disease. The rearrangement links TRBV19 to TRBJ2-1, with TRBD2 matching 13 bases. Here the CDR3 DNA reads TGTGCCAGTAGTACGACTAGCGGGGGGCAATTCCGCAGCTCCTACAATGAGCAGTTCTTC. Its protein is CASSTTSGGQFRSSYNEQFF.